The 9 T cell receptor beta chains in this list originate from one sample, sequenced in a study of T cell responses to AZD1222 COVID-19 vaccine. The protocol was immunoSEQ multiplex PCR, while the TCRdb copy is restricted to in-frame clones and leaves out a portion. The table includes 150,000 to 160,000 clones, 90% detected once. The material was peripheral blood, obtained 28 days after the second AZD1222 dose. These receptors all stem from an adult who received the AZD1222 COVID-19 vaccine.

This chain connects TRBV18 to TRBJ2-7; the D gene is possibly TRBD1 (6 bases). The CDR3 is 13 amino acids. The V and J ends lost 3 bases and 6 bases respectively, with 12 bases between them. The germline V gene encodes CDR1 KGHSH and CDR2 LQKENI. Here the CDR3 DNA reads TGTGCCAGCTCACCTACGGGACAAAGCGAGCAGTACTTC. Protein: CASSPTGQSEQYF.

CDR3 amino acids: CATSDRAGGVNEKLFF. CDR3 bases: TGTGCCACCAGTGATCGCGCAGGCGGGGTAAATGAAAAACTGTTTTTT. The chain recombines TRBV15 with TRBJ1-4, with no clear D. The CDR3 consists of 16 residues. Trimming stripped 6 bases from V and 5 bases from J, with 19 bases between. CDR1 and CDR2 (germline): LNHNV, YYDKDF (reference sequence).

V usage is TRBV2 and J usage is TRBJ2-5, with D tentatively TRBD2 (6 bases). Per germline, CDR1 SNHLY and CDR2 FYNNEI. Trimming took 4 bases from V and 4 from J, leaving 16 bases between them. The CDR3 contains 15 residues. In DNA form, the CDR3 reads TGTGCCAGCAGTGCAATTCAGCGGGCAAGAGAGACCCAGTACTTC. It translates to CASSAIQRARETQYF.

This chain joins TRBV4-1 and TRBJ1-5, with D perhaps matching TRBD1 (5 bases). CDR3 size: 17 residues. The germline V and J ends were trimmed by 1 base and 2 bases, with 15 bases remaining between them. From germline, CDR1 is MGHRA and CDR2 YSYEKL. This chain's CDR3 is CASSQGLMRGGNQPQHF. DNA for the CDR3: TGCGCCAGCAGCCAAGGGTTAATGCGAGGGGGCAATCAGCCCCAGCATTTT.

The genes are TRBV11-2 and TRBJ2-7; no reliable D call. Trimming removed 5 bases at V and 1 base at J, with 18 bases between. Germline loops: CDR1 SGHAT, CDR2 FQNNGV. CDR3 length: 16 amino acids. The CDR3 protein is CASSPIRYSGSYEQYF. DNA of the CDR3: TGTGCCAGCAGCCCGATTAGGTATTCCGGGTCCTACGAGCAGTACTTC.

This clone was picked up a small number of times. The CDR3 reads CASSTQGGNTIYF. The CDR3, as DNA: TGTGCCAGCAGTACGCAAGGGGGAAACACCATATATTTT. The V and J genes are TRBV6-5 and TRBJ1-3; D gene uncertain. This CDR3 has 13 amino acids. CDR1 MNHEY and CDR2 SVGAGI come from the germline V gene. The V end was cut by 5 bases, the J end by 4 bases, with 9 bases between.

V is TRBV5-6 and J is TRBJ1-1; D is uncertain. This CDR3 comprises 12 residues. Germline V gives CDR1 SGHDT, CDR2 YYEEEE. Trimming shortened V by 2 bases and J by 6 bases, and 8 bases separated the two germline ends. The CDR3 region has the DNA TGTGCCAGCAGCTTTCTCAGGTCTGAAGCTTTCTTT. Translating it yields CASSFLRSEAFF.

This chain uses TRBV5-1 with TRBJ2-2, with a possible D match to TRBD1 (6 bases). There are 16 residues in the CDR3. V dropped 2 bases and J dropped 0 bases, with 11 bases sitting between them. CDR1 and CDR2 (germline): SGHRS, YFSETQ. CDR3 sequence (DNA): TGCGCCAGCAGCTTACCAGGGGCGGCGAACACCGGGGAGCTGTTTTTT. Its translation is CASSLPGAANTGELFF.

This rearrangement joins TRBV7-8 to TRBJ2-3, with D possibly matching TRBD2 (6 bases). Trimming took off 7 bases at V and 5 bases at J, with 19 bases between the two ends. The CDR3 runs to 15 residues. From germline, CDR1 is SGHVS and CDR2 FQNEAQ. The CDR3, as DNA: TGTGCCAGCATCAAAAGCAGGACCGGGAGAGATACGCAGTATTTT. This gives the protein CASIKSRTGRDTQYF.